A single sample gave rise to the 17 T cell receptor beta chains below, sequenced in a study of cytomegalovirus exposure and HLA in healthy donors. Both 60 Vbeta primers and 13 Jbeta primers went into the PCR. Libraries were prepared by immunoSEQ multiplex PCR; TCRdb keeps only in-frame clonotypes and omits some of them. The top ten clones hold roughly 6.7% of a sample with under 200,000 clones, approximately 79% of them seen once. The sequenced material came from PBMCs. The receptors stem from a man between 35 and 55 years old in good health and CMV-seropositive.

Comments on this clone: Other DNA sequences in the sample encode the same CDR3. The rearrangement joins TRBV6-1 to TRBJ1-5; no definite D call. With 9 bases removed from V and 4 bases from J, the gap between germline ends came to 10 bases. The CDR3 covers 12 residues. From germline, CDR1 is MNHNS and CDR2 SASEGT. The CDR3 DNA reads TGTGCCAGTCTGACACCTAATCAGCCCCAGCATTTT. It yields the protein CASLTPNQPQHF.

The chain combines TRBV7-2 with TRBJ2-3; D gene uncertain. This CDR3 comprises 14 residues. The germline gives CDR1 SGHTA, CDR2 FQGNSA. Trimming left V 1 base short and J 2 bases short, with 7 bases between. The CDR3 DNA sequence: TGTGCCAGCAGCTTAGAACAGAACACAGATACGCAGTATTTT. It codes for CASSLEQNTDTQYF.

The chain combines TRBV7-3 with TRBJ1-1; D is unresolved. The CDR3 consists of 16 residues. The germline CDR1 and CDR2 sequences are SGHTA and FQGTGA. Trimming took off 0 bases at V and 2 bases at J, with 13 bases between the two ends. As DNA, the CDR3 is TGTGCCAGCAGCTTAACGGGAGGACCGGTTAACACTGAAGCTTTCTTT. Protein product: CASSLTGGPVNTEAFF. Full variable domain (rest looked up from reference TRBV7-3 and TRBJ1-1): GAGVSQTPSNKVTEKGKYVELRCDPISGHTALYWYRQSLGQGPEFLIYFQGTGAADDSGLPNDRFFAVRPEGSVSTLKIQRTERGDSAVYLCASSLTGGPVNTEAFFGQGTRLTVV.

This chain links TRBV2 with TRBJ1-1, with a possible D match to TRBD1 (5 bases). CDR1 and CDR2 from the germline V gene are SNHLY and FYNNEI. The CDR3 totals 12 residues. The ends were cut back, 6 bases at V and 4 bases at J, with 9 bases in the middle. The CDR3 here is CASSRDITEAFF. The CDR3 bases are TGTGCCAGCAGCAGGGATATCACTGAAGCTTTCTTT. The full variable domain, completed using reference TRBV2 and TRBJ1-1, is EPEVTQTPSHQVTQMGQEVILRCVPISNHLYFYWYRQILGQKVEFLVSFYNNEISEKSEIFDDQFSVERPDGSNFTLKIRSTKLEDSAMYFCASSRDITEAFFGQGTRLTVV.

The CDR3 here is CASSPGGQASYEQYF. In nucleotides, the CDR3 is TGTGCCAGCAGCCCTGGGGGACAGGCCTCCTACGAGCAGTACTTC. The genes are TRBV11-2 and TRBJ2-7, with TRBD1 matching over 8 bases. The V gene's germline CDR1 is SGHAT and CDR2 FQNNGV. This CDR3 spans 15 amino acids. Trimming removed 5 bases from V and 0 bases from J; junction bases left unmatched: 6.

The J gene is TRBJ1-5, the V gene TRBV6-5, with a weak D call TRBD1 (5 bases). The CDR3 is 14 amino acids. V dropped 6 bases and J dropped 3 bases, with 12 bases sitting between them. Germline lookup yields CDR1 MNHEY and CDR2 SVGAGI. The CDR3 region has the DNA TGTGCCAGCAGACTCGGGGGATACAATCAGCCCCAGCATTTT. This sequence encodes CASRLGGYNQPQHF.

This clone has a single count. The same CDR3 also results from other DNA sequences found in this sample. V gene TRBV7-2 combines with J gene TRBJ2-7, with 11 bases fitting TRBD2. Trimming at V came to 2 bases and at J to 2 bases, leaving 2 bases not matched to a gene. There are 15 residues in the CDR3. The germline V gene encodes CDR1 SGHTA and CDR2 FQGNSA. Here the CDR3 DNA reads TGTGCCAGCAGCTTAAGACTAGCGGGACCCTACGAGCAGTACTTC. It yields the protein CASSLRLAGPYEQYF.

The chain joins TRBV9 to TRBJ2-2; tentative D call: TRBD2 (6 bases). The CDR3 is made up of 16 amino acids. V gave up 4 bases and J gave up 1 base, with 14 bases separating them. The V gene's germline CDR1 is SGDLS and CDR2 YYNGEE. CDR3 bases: TGTGCCAGCAGCAGCCGGGACTGGGGGAACACCGGGGAGCTGTTTTTT. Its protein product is CASSSRDWGNTGELFF. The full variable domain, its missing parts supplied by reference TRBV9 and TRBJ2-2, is DSGVTQTPKHLITATGQRVTLRCSPRSGDLSVYWYQQSLDQGLQFLIQYYNGEERAKGNILERFSAQQFPDLHSELNLSSLELGDSALYFCASSSRDWGNTGELFFGEGSRLTVL.

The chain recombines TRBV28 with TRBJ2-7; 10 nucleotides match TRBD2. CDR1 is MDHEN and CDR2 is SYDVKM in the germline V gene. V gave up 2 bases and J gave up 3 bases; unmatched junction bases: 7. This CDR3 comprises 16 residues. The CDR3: CASSLLAGAPLYEQYF. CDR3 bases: TGTGCCAGCAGTTTACTAGCGGGGGCGCCCCTCTACGAGCAGTACTTC.

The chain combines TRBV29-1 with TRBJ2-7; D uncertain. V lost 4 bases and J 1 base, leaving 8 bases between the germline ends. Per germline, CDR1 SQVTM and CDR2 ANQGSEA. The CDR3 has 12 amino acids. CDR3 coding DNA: TGCAGCGTTGGGCAGGCGTCCTACGAGCAGTACTTC. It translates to CSVGQASYEQYF.

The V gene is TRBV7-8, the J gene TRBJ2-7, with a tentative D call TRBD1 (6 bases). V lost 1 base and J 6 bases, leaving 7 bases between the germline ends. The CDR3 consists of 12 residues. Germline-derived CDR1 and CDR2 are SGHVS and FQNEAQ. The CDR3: CASSLVRGEQYF. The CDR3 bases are TGTGCCAGCAGCTTAGTCAGGGGCGAGCAGTACTTC.

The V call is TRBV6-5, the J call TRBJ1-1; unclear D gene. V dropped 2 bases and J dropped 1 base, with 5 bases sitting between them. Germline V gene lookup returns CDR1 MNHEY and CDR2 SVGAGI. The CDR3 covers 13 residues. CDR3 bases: TGTGCCAGCAGTTACATCGGGAACACTGAAGCTTTCTTT. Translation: CASSYIGNTEAFF.

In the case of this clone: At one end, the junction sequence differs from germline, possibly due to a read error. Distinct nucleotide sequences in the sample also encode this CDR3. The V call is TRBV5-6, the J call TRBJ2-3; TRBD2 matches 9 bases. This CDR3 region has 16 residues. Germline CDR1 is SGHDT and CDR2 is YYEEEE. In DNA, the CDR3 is TGTGCCAGCAGCCCGCCACTAGCGGGTAGCACAGATACGCAGTATTTC. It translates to CASSPPLAGSTDTQYF.

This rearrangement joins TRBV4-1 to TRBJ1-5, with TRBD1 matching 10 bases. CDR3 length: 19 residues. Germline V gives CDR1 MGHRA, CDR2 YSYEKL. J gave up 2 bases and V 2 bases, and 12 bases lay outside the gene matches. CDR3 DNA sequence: TGCGCCAGCAGCCAATTGACCGGGACAGGGGTCCTTGGCAATCAGCCCCAGCATTTT. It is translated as CASSQLTGTGVLGNQPQHF.

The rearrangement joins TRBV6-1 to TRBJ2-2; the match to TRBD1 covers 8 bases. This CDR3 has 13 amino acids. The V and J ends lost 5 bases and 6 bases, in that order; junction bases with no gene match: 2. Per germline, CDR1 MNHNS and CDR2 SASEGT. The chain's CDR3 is CASSWTGSGELFF. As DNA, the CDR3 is TGTGCCAGCAGTTGGACAGGGTCCGGGGAGCTGTTTTTT.

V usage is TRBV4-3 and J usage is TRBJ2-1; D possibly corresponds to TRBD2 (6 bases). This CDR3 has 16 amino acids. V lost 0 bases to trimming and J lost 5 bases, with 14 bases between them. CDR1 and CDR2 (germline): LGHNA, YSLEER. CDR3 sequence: CASSQEGRGANNEQFF. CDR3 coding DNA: TGCGCCAGCAGCCAAGAGGGGCGGGGCGCCAACAATGAGCAGTTCTTC.

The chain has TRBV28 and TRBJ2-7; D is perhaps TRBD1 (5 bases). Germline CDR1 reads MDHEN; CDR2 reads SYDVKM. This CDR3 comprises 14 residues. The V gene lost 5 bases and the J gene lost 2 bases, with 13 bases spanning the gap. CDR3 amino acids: CASSPTALAYEQYF. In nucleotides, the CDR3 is TGTGCCAGCAGTCCGACAGCCTTGGCCTACGAGCAGTACTTC.